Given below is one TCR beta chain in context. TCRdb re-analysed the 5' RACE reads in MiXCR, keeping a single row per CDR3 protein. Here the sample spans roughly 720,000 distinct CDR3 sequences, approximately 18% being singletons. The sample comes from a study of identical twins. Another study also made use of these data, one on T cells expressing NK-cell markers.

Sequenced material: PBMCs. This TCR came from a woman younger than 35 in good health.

CDR3 amino acids: CAIGLTSEYNEQFF. CDR3 DNA: TGTGCCATCGGATTGACTAGCGAGTACAATGAGCAGTTCTTC. The genes are TRBV10-3 and TRBJ2-1, with 8 bases identical to TRBD2. Germline-derived CDR1 and CDR2 are ENHRY and SYGVKD. The CDR3 runs to 14 residues. The ends lost 8 bases at V and 4 bases at J; junction bases unmatched: 7.